A selection of T cell receptor beta chains follows, all from one sample in a study of blood T cells in healthy people across ages. TCRdb reanalysed the 5' RACE reads using MiXCR and keeps one entry per CDR3 protein. The sample shows about 1 million distinct CDR3 sequences, under 30% of them seen only once. The same sample was also used in a study of T cells of mothers and their children.

Sequencing input: blood. The receptor set was obtained from a girl under 10 years old in good health. Each CDR3 is given with its conserved first and last residue.

>TRBJ2-2|TRBV6-5
CASSYQENTGELFF
>TRBJ2-5|TRBV7-3
CASSFSAGQETQYF
>.|TRBV7-9
CASSQGVLYEQYF
>TRBJ2-1|TRBV7-9
CASSTHLRTSGAYNEQFF
>TRBJ1-4|TRBV20-1
CSATTANSLMVPTNEKLFF
>TRBJ1-1|TRBV2
CASTQGGWAFF
>TRBJ1-2|TRBV19
CASSIRTDTFYTF
>TRBJ2-5|TRBV2
CATKVAQETQYF
>.|TRBV10-3
CATKGGTDETQYF
>TRBJ2-3|TRBV7-9
CASGLAGVVTDTQYF
>.|TRBV7-6
CASSLRLAGREDEQYF
>TRBJ2-1|TRBV11-1
CASSPSRITPFNEQFF
>.|TRBV7-9
CASSATLGHEQYF